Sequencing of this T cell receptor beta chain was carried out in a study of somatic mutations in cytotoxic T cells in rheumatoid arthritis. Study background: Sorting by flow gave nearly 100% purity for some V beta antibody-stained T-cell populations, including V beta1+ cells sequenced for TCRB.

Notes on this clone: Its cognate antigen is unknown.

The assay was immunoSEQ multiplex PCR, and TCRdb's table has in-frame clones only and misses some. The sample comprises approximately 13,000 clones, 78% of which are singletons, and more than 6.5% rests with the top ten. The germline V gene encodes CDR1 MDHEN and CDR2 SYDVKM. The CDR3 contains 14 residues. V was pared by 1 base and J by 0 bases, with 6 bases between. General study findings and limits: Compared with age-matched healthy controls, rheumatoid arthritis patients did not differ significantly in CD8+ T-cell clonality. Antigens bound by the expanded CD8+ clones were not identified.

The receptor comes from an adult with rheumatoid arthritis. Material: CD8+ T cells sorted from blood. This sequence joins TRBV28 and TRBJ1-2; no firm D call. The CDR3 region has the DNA TGTGCCAGCAGTTTATCGGCCGCTAACTATGGCTACACCTTC. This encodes CASSLSAANYGYTF.